This T cell receptor (beta chain) emerged from a study of OX40 agonist ivuxolimab in advanced cancers. The method was immunoSEQ multiplex PCR; TCRdb's version includes in-frame clones alone and lacks a portion of them. This table holds tens of thousands of clones, around 87% found once. The CDR3 has 17 residues. Germline V gives CDR1 SGDLS, CDR2 YYNGEE. V dropped 0 bases and J dropped 2; count of bases not matched to a gene: 8. The timepoints at which blood was sampled were baseline, cycle 4 day 1, and cycle 7 day 1. About this clone: No antigen is known for it.

Notes on the study in general: By week 6 at 0.1 to 3.0 mg/kg, blood CD4+ and CD8+ T cells had expanded clonally. Nonresponders included some who also had low normalized T-cell clonal expansion.

The gene calls are TRBV9 and TRBJ2-3; 8 bases fit TRBD2. The clonotype originates from an adult with an advanced solid tumor such as melanoma, head and neck, liver or kidney cancer. Sequencing used CD4+ or CD8+ T cells sorted from blood, obtained in a trial of the OX40 agonist ivuxolimab. The chain's CDR3 is CASSVARTGGLTDTQYF. In nucleotides, the CDR3 is TGTGCCAGCAGCGTAGCTAGGACGGGGGGGCTCACAGATACGCAGTATTTT.